These 22 T cell receptor beta chains originate from one sample sequenced in a study of cytomegalovirus exposure and HLA in healthy donors. Vbeta (60) and Jbeta (13) primers were used in the PCR. Sequencing used immunoSEQ multiplex PCR; TCRdb keeps in-frame clones, though not all of them. The table shows under 200,000 clones, with roughly 80% occurring only once. The specimen sequenced was PBMCs. The receptors here all came from a male donor in good health and CMV-seropositive.

The chain links TRBV18 to TRBJ2-7, with TRBD1 identical over 8 bases. The CDR3 totals 15 residues. The junction had 6 bases not matched to a gene; V was cut back by 0 bases and J by 5 bases. Germline CDR1 reads KGHSH; CDR2 reads LQKENI. CDR3 residues: CASSPPQGAFNEQYF. CDR3 in DNA: TGTGCCAGCTCACCACCGCAGGGGGCCTTCAACGAGCAGTACTTC.

This clone was counted between two and nine times. The chain employs TRBV6-4 and TRBJ2-7, with TRBD1 identical over 8 bases. The CDR3 consists of 15 residues. CDR1 is MRHNA and CDR2 is SNTAGT in the germline V gene. The J segment lost 1 base and the V segment lost 6 bases, leaving 8 bases of the junction unmatched. CDR3 amino acids: CASRGSRDRSYEQYF. CDR3 DNA: TGTGCCAGCAGGGGTAGCCGGGACAGGTCCTACGAGCAGTACTTC.

This sequence joins TRBV28 and TRBJ2-2, with unresolved D. Trimming removed 7 bases from V and 0 bases from J, with 6 bases in between. The CDR3 loop spans 13 amino acids. Germline lookup yields CDR1 MDHEN and CDR2 SYDVKM. CDR3 nucleotide sequence: TGTGCCAGCATCTCCGCGAACACCGGGGAGCTGTTTTTT. This gives the protein CASISANTGELFF.

This clone was recorded only once. The chain combines TRBV19 with TRBJ1-4; TRBD1 aligns across 11 bases. Per the germline V gene, CDR1 is LNHDA and CDR2 is SQIVND (reference sequence). The CDR3 is 15 amino acids. V trimming: 9 bases; J trimming: 7 bases; junction bases outside the gene matches: 10. Written as DNA, the CDR3 is TGTGCCAGCGCTGTAGGGACAGGGGGAAGTGAAAAACTGTTTTTT. Translated: CASAVGTGGSEKLFF. Together with reference TRBV19 and TRBJ1-4, the CDR3 gives the full variable domain: DGGITQSPKYLFRKEGQNVTLSCEQNLNHDAMYWYRQDPGQGLRLIYYSQIVNDFQKGDIAEGYSVSREKKESFPLTVTSAQKNPTAFYLCASAVGTGGSEKLFFGSGTQLSVL.

The rearrangement links TRBV9 to TRBJ2-5, with a tentative D call TRBD2 (5 bases). The J call is in doubt because the DNA end fits TRBJ2-7 better. The CDR3 has 14 amino acids. CDR1 SGDLS and CDR2 YYNGEE come from the germline V gene. The CDR3 DNA reads TGTGCCAGCAGCGTAGAGCGGCAGGCCTACGAGCAGTACTTC. Amino acids: CASSVERQAYEQYF.

This clone was seen just once. The rearrangement links TRBV30 to TRBJ2-7, with D hard to call. The CDR3 spans 11 residues. Germline values: CDR1 GTSNPN, CDR2 SVGIG (reference sequence). V dropped 1 base and J dropped 9 bases, with 10 bases sitting between them. In DNA, the CDR3 is TGTGCCTGGAGTGGTCTCTCAGGGCAGTACTTC. Translation: CAWSGLSGQYF.

This clone was picked up one time. The V and J genes are TRBV9 and TRBJ2-7; 8 bases agree with TRBD2. There are 15 residues in the CDR3. Germline CDR1 is SGDLS and CDR2 is YYNGEE. The ends lost 4 bases at V and 2 bases at J; junction bases unmatched: 8. The CDR3 DNA follows: TGTGCCAGCAGCTCCCAGGGTAGCGGGACCTACGAGCAGTACTTC. This translates into CASSSQGSGTYEQYF.

This clone has only a few counts. The CDR3 DNA is TGTGCCTCCTCCAGAGATGGTAGCGGGGGGCCGGGGGATACGCAGTATTTT. Its translation: CASSRDGSGGPGDTQYF. J is TRBJ2-3 and V is TRBV21-1; the table gives TRBD2 as D, unverified against the DNA. TRBV21-1 is recorded as a pseudogene. The length of the CDR3 is 17 residues.

The chain combines TRBV19 with TRBJ1-1; 8 nucleotides line up with TRBD1. The junction had 8 bases not matched to a gene; V was cut back by 4 bases and J by 4 bases. CDR3 length: 15 residues. CDR1 is LNHDA, CDR2 SQIVND, per germline (reference sequence). The CDR3 loop reads CASSRRQGAGTEAFF. The CDR3 coding sequence is TGTGCCAGTAGTAGGCGCCAGGGGGCCGGCACTGAAGCTTTCTTT.

The chain uses TRBV19 and TRBJ2-3; D may be TRBD2 (5 bases). The CDR3 covers 14 residues. V gave up 2 bases and J gave up 6 bases, with 12 bases separating them. The V gene's germline CDR1 is LNHDA and CDR2 SQIVND (reference sequence). The CDR3 DNA reads as TGTGCCAGTAGTATACTCGGGGTTATGGATACGCAGTATTTT. The encoded protein is CASSILGVMDTQYF.

This clone was detected once. V usage is TRBV25-1 and J usage is TRBJ2-5; 11 bases are a match to TRBD1. The trim removed 5 bases at V and 1 base at J, leaving 9 bases unmatched. The length of the CDR3 is 17 residues. Germline CDR1 MGHDK, CDR2 SYGVNS. The CDR3 nucleotides are TGTGCCAGCAGTCCTAACTTAGGGACAGGGGGCCAAGAGACCCAGTACTTC. It encodes CASSPNLGTGGQETQYF.

The chain is built from TRBV5-1 and TRBJ1-1; TRBD1 is a possible D gene (6 bases). This CDR3 comprises 17 residues. V gave up 1 base and J gave up 5 bases, with 21 bases separating them. Looked up from germline, CDR1 is SGHRS and CDR2 is YFSETQ. For the CDR3, the DNA is TGCGCCAGCAGCTTGAGAATCGGTGCAGGGGCGAGGACTGAAGCTTTCTTT. It encodes CASSLRIGAGARTEAFF. Full variable domain (remainder filled in from reference TRBV5-1 and TRBJ1-1): KAGVTQTPRYLIKTRGQQVTLSCSPISGHRSVSWYQQTPGQGLQFLFEYFSETQRNKGNFPGRFSGRQFSNSRSEMNVSTLELGDSALYLCASSLRIGAGARTEAFFGQGTRLTVV.

The chain is built from TRBV4-3 and TRBJ2-3, with D possibly matching TRBD2 (6 bases). The germline V gene encodes CDR1 LGHNA and CDR2 YSLEER. The V end was cut by 0 bases, the J end by 0 bases, with 16 bases between. CDR3 length: 18 amino acids. The CDR3 protein is CASSQDRVGGVSTDTQYF. CDR3 DNA sequence: TGCGCCAGCAGCCAAGATCGGGTGGGGGGAGTTAGCACAGATACGCAGTATTTT.

This rearrangement joins TRBV7-2 to TRBJ2-4, with TRBD2 as a possible D gene (5 bases). Germline V gene sequence: CDR1 SGHTA, CDR2 FQGNSA. Trimming shortened V by 0 bases and J by 1 base, and 13 bases separated the two germline ends. This CDR3 is 17 amino acids long. The CDR3: CASSLAGSSGAKNIQYF. The CDR3 DNA reads as TGTGCCAGCAGCTTAGCTGGGAGTTCGGGGGCCAAAAACATTCAGTACTTC.

The V and J genes are TRBV18 and TRBJ2-7; tentative D call: TRBD1 (6 bases). The CDR3 consists of 14 residues. Germline V gene lookup returns CDR1 KGHSH and CDR2 LQKENI. The V end lost 4 bases, the J end lost 6 bases, and 16 bases lay between the germline ends. For the CDR3, the DNA is TGTGCCAGCTCACTAGGGACACCTCTTGGCGAGCAGTACTTC. Translated: CASSLGTPLGEQYF.

This clone occurred once. The chain carries TRBV5-1 and TRBJ2-3; no clear D. The germline V gene has CDR1 SGHRS and CDR2 YFSETQ. There are 13 residues in the CDR3. V gave up 7 bases and J gave up 5 bases, with 14 bases separating them. CDR3 sequence: CASRNLFGDTQYF. The CDR3 nucleotides read TGCGCCAGCCGAAACTTATTTGGAGATACGCAGTATTTT.

The V gene is TRBV7-8, the J gene TRBJ1-3, with 8 bases lining up with TRBD1. This CDR3 is built from 15 residues. J lost 2 bases, V lost 5 bases, and 5 bases had no gene match. Germline V gene sequence: CDR1 SGHVS, CDR2 FQNEAQ. CDR3 amino acids: CASSTRQGTGNTIYF. CDR3 nucleotide sequence: TGTGCCAGCAGCACAAGACAGGGGACTGGAAACACCATATATTTT.

This chain connects TRBV27 to TRBJ2-7; 12 bases line up with TRBD1. V lost 10 bases to trimming and J lost 3 bases; unmatched junction nucleotides: 19. Germline loops: CDR1 MNHEY, CDR2 SMNVEV (reference sequence). The CDR3 sequence is 18 residues long. As DNA, the CDR3 is TGTGCCATCCGGGTAGCGGGGACAGGGGGCAGATTAGGCTACGAGCAGTACTTC. Translated, it gives CAIRVAGTGGRLGYEQYF.

The chain is built from TRBV7-8 and TRBJ1-1; TRBD1 matches at 7 bases. There are 14 residues in the CDR3. Germline V lookup: CDR1 SGHVS, CDR2 FQNEAQ. V shed 3 bases and J 7 bases; nucleotides not matched to a gene: 8. CDR3 nucleotides: TGTGCCAGCAGCTTGATGACAGGGTCGGTTGAAGCTTTCTTT. Protein product: CASSLMTGSVEAFF.

The V gene is TRBV14, the J gene TRBJ1-2; D unresolved. There are 13 residues in the CDR3. V was trimmed by 4 bases and J by 5 bases, leaving 11 bases between them. Germline V gives CDR1 SGHDN, CDR2 FVKESK. In nucleotides, the CDR3 is TGTGCCAGCAGCCCGGGTCTCCCTTATGGCTACACCTTC. Protein: CASSPGLPYGYTF. The variable domain in full, completed from reference TRBV14 and TRBJ1-2, reads EAGVTQFPSHSVIEKGQTVTLRCDPISGHDNLYWYRRVMGKEIKFLLHFVKESKQDESGMPNNRFLAERTGGTYSTLKVQPAELEDSGVYFCASSPGLPYGYTFGSGTRLTVV.

This clone was observed a single time. This chain connects TRBV5-1 to TRBJ2-7; 10 bases agree with TRBD1. The J segment lost 2 bases and the V segment lost 4 bases, leaving 6 bases of the junction unmatched. Germline V CDR1 and CDR2: SGHRS, YFSETQ. The CDR3 has 15 amino acids. The CDR3, as DNA: TGCGCCAGCAGCCTTCGAGGGACAGGGGCCTACGAGCAGTACTTC. Translating it yields CASSLRGTGAYEQYF. Filled out from reference TRBV5-1 and TRBJ2-7, the complete variable domain reads KAGVTQTPRYLIKTRGQQVTLSCSPISGHRSVSWYQQTPGQGLQFLFEYFSETQRNKGNFPGRFSGRQFSNSRSEMNVSTLELGDSALYLCASSLRGTGAYEQYFGPGTRLTVT.

This chain connects TRBV18 to TRBJ2-7, with D maybe TRBD2 (5 bases). CDR3 length equals 13 residues. V was shortened by 0 bases and J by 3 bases, with 6 bases between the two germline ends. Germline V CDR1 and CDR2: KGHSH, LQKENI. CDR3 DNA sequence: TGTGCCAGCTCACCACCGAGCGGCTACGAGCAGTACTTC. It is translated as CASSPPSGYEQYF.